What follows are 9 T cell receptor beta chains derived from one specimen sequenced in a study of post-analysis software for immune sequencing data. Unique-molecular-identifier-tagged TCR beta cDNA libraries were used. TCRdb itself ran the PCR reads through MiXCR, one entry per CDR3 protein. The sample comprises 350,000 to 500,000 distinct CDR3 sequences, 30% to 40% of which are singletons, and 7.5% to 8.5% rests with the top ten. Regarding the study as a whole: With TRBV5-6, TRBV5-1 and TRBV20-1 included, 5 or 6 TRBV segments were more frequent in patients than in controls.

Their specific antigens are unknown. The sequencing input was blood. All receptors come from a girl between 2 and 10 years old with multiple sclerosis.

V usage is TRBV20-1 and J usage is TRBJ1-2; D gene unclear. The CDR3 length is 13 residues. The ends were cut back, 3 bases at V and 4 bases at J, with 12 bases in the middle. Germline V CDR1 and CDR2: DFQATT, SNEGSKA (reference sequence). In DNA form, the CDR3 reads TGCAGTGCTAGTTATGTTCGGGCCTATGGCTACACCTTC. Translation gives CSASYVRAYGYTF.

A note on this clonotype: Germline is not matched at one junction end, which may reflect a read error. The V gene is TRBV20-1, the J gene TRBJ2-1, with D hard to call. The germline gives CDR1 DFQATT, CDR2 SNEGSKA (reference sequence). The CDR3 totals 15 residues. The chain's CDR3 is CSARDESLPYNEQLF. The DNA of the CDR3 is TGCAGTGCTAGAGATGAATCCCTCCCTTACAATGAGCAGTTATTC.

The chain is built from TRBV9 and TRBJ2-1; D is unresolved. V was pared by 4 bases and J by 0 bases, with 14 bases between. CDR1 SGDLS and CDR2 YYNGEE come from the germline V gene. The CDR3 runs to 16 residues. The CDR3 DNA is TGTGCCAGCAGCAAATCCGGTAAGAGCTCCTACAATGAGCAGTTCTTC. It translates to CASSKSGKSSYNEQFF.

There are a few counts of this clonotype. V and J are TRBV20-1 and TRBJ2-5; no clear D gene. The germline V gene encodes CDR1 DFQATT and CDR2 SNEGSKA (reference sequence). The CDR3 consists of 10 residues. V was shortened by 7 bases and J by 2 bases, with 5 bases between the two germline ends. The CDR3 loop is CSVVQETQYF. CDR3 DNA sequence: TGCAGTGTGGTTCAAGAGACCCAGTACTTC.

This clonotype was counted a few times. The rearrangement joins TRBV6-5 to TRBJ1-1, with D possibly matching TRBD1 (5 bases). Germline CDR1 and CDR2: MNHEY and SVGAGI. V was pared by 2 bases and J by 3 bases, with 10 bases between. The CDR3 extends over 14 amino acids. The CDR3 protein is CASSYGALDTEAFF. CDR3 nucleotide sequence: TGTGCCAGCAGTTACGGGGCATTGGACACTGAAGCTTTCTTT.

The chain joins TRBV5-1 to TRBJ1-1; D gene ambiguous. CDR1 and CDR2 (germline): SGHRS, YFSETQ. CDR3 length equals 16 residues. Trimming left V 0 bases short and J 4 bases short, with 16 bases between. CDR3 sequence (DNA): TGCGCCAGCAGCTTGGACAGTCTCTCCTGGGGCACTGAAGCTTTCTTT. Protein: CASSLDSLSWGTEAFF.

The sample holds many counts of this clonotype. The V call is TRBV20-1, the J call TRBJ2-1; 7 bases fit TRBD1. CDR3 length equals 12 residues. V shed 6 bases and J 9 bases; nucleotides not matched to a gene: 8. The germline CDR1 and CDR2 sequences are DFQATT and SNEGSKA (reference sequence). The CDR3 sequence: CSARQGPSEQFF. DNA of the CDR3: TGCAGTGCACGACAGGGTCCCAGTGAGCAGTTCTTC.

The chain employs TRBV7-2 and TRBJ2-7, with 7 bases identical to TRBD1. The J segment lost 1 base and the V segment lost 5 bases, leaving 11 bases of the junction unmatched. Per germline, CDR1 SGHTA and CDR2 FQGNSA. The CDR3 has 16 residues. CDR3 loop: CASSIYRGEGSYEQYF. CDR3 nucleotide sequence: TGTGCCAGCAGCATCTACAGGGGCGAGGGATCCTACGAGCAGTACTTC. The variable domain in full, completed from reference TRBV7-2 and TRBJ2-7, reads GAGVSQSPSNKVTEKGKDVELRCDPISGHTALYWYRQSLGQGLEFLIYFQGNSAPDKSGLPSDRFSAERTGGSVSTLTIQRTQQEDSAVYLCASSIYRGEGSYEQYFGPGTRLTVT.

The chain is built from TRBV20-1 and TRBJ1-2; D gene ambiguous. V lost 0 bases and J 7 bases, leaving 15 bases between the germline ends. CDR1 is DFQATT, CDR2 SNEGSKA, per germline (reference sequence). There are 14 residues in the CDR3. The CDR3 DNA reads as TGCAGTGCTAGAGATGGACTCTTTGAAGCTGGCTACACCTTC. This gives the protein CSARDGLFEAGYTF.